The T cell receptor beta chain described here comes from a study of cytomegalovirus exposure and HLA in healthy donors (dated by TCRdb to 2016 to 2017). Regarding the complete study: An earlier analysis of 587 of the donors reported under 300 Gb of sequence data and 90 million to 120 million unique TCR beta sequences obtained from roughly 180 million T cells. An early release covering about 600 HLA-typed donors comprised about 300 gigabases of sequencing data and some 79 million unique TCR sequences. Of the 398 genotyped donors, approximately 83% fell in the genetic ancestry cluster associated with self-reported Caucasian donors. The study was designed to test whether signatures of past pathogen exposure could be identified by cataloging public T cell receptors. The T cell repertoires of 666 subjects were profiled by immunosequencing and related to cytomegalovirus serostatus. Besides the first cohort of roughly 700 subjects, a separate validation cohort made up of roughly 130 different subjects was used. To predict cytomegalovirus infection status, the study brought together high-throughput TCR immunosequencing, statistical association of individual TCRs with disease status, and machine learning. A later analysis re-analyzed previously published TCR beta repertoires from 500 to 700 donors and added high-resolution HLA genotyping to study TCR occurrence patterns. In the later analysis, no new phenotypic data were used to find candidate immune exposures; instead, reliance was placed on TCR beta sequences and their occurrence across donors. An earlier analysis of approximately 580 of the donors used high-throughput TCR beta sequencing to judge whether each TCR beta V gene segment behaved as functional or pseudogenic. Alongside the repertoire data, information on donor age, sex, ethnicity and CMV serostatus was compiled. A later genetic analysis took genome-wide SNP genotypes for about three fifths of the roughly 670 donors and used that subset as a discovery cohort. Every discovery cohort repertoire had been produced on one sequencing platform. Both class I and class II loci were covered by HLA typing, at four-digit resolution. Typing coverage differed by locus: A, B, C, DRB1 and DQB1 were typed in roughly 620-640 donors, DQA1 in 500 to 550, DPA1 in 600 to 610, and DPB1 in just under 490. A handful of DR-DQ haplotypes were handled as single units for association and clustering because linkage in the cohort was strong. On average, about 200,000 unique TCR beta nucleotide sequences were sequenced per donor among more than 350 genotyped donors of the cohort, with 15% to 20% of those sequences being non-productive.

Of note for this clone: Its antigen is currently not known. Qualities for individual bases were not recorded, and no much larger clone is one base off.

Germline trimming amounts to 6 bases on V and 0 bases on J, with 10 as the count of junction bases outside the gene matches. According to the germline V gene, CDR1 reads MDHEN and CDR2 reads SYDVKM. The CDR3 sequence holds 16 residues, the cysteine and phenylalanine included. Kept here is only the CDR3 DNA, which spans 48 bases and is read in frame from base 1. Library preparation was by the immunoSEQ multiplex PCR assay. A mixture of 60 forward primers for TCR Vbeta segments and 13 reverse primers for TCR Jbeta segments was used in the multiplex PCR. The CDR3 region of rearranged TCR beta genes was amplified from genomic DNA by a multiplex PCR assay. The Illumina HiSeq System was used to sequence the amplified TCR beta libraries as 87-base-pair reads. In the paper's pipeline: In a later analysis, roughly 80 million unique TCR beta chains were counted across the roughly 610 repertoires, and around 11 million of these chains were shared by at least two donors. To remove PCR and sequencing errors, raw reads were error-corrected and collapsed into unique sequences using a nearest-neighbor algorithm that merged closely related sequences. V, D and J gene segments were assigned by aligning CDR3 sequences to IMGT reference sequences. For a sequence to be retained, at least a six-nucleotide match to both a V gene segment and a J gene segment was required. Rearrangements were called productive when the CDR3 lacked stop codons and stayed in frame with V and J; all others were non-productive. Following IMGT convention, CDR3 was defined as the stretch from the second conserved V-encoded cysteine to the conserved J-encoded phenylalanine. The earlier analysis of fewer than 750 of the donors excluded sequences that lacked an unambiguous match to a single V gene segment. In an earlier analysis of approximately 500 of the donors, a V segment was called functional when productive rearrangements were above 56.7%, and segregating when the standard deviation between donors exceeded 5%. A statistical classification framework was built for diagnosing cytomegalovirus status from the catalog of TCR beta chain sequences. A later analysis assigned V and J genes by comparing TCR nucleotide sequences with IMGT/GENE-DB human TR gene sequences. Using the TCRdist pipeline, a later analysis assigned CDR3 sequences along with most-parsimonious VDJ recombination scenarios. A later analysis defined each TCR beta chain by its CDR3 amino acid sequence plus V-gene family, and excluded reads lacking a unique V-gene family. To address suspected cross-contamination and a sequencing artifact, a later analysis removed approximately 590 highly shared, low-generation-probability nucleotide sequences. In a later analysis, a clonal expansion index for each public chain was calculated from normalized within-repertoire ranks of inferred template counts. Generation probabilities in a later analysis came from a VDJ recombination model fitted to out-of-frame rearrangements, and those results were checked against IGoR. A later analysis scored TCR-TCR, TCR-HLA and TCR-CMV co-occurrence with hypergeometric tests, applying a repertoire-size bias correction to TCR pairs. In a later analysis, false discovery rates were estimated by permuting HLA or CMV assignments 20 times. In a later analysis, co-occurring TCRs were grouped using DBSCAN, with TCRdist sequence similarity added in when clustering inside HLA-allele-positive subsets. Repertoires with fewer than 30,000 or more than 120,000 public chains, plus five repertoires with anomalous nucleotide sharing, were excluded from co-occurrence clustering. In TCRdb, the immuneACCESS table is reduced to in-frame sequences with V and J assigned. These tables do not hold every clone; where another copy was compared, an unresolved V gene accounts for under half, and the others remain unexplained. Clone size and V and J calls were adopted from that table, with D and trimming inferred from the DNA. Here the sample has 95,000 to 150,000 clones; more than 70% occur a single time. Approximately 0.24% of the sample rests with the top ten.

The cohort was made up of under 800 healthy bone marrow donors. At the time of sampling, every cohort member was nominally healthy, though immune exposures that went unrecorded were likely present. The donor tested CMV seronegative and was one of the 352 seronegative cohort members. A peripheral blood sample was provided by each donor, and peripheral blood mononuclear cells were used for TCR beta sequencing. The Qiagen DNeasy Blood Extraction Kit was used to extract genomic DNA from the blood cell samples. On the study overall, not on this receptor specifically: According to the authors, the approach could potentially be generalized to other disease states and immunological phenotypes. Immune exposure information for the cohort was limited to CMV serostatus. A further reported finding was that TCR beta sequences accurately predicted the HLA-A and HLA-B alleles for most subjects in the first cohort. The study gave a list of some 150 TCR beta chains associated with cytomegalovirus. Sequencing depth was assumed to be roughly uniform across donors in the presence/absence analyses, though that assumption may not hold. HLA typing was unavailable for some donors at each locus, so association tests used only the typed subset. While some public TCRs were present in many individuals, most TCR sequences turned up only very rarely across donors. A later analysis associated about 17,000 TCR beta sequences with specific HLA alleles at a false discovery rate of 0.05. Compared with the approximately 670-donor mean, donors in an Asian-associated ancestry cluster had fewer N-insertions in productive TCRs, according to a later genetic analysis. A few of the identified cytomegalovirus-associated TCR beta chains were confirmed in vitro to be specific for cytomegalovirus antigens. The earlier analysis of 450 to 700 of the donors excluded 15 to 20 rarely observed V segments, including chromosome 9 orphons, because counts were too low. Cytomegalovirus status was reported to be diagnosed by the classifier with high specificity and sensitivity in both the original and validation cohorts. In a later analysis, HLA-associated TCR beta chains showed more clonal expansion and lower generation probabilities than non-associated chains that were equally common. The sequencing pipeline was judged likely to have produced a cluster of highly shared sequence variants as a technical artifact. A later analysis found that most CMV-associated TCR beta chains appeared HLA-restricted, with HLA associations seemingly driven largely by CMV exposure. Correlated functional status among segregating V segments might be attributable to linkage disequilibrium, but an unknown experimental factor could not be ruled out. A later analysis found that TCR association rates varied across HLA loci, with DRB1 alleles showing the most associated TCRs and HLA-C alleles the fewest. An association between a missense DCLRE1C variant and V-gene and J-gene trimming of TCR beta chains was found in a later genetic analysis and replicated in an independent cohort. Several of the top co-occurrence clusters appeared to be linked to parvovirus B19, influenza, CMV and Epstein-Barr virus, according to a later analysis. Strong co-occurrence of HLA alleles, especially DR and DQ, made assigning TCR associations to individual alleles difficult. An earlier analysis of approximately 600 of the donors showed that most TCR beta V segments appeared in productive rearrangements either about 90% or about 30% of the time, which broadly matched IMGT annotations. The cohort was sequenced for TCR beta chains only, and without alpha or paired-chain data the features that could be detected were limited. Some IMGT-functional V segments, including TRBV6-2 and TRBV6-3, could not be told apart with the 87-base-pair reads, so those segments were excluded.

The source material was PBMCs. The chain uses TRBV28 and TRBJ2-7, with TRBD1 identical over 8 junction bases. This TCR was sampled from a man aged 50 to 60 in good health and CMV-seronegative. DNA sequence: TGTGCCAGCAGCCTCGCCAGGGGGCATCGCTCCTACGAGCAGTACTTC. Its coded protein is CASSLARGHRSYEQYF.